The TCR beta chain under discussion was sequenced for a study of T cells expressing NK-cell markers. Overall study findings and caveats: 1.0-7.0% of CD8+ T cells in roughly six donors belonged to dominant NKG2C+ clonotypes. HCMV specificity of expanded NKG2C+ T cell clones remained unclear.

TCR beta cDNA was generated via 5'RACE template switching incorporating UMIs. TCRdb re-called the 5' RACE reads and shows each CDR3 protein once, DNA omitted. The sample includes tens of thousands of distinct CDR3 sequences. Germline CDR1 reads SGHTA; CDR2 reads FQGNSA. There are 15 residues in the CDR3. With respect to this clonotype: Its antigen is undetermined.

The sequence was collected from a man aged 18-75 years in good health. V usage is TRBV7-2 and J usage is TRBJ2-7; TCRdb gives TRBD1 as the D gene, but with no DNA this cannot be confirmed. The material sequenced was blood T cells: a sorted CD56 or NKG2C T cell subset, CD4+ or CD8+ T cells, or bulk PBMC T cells (not recorded which). This CDR3 reads CASSPGQGRSDEQYF.